These 21 T cell receptor beta chains were all obtained from the same sample, sequenced in a study of OX40 agonist ivuxolimab in advanced cancers. Method: immunoSEQ multiplex PCR; TCRdb's copy keeps in-frame clones and lacks some. The sample has under 55,000 clones, approximately 92% seen once. Sequences were derived from CD4+ or CD8+ T cells sorted from blood, sampled in a trial of the OX40 agonist ivuxolimab. The receptors stem from an adult with an advanced solid tumor such as melanoma, head and neck, liver or kidney cancer.

This sequence joins TRBV5-1 and TRBJ2-1; TRBD2 matches 13 bases. CDR1 and CDR2 (germline): SGHRS, YFSETQ. The CDR3 runs to 15 residues. Trimming cost V 3 bases and J 5 bases; bases outside gene matches: 2. The DNA for the CDR3 is TGCGCCAGCAGCTGGACTAGCGGGAGTCACAATGAGCAGTTCTTC. Its protein product is CASSWTSGSHNEQFF.

The chain has TRBV29-1 and TRBJ1-1; 7 nucleotides align to TRBD1. The CDR3 loop spans 11 amino acids. The V and J ends lost 5 bases and 9 bases, in that order; junction bases with no gene match: 6. From germline, CDR1 is SQVTM and CDR2 ANQGSEA. CDR3 residues: CSVTEQGKAFF. As DNA, the CDR3 is TGCAGCGTTACGGAACAGGGGAAAGCTTTCTTT. Full variable domain (missing parts from reference TRBV29-1 and TRBJ1-1): SAVISQKPSRDICQRGTSLTIQCQVDSQVTMMFWYRQQPGQSLTLIATANQGSEATYESGFVIDKFPISRPNLTFSTLTVSNMSPEDSSIYLCSVTEQGKAFFGQGTRLTVV.

This chain connects TRBV5-6 to TRBJ2-7, with D perhaps being TRBD1 or TRBD2 (6 bases each). The V gene's germline CDR1 is SGHDT and CDR2 YYEEEE. The CDR3 spans 14 residues. Trimming cost V 0 bases and J 3 bases, with 10 bases left between them. As DNA, the CDR3 is TGTGCCAGCAGCTTGGACAGGGAGGACTACGAGCAGTACTTC. This codes for CASSLDREDYEQYF.

The rearrangement joins TRBV27 to TRBJ2-2; D is unresolved. Looked up from germline, CDR1 is MNHEY and CDR2 is SMNVEV (reference sequence). V was pared by 0 bases and J by 5 bases, with 4 bases between. This CDR3 has 13 residues. DNA of the CDR3: TGTGCCAGCAGTTTATCATCTACCGGGGAGCTGTTTTTT. It yields the protein CASSLSSTGELFF.

The chain joins TRBV9 to TRBJ2-7; 14 bases agree with TRBD2. This CDR3 region has 15 residues. Germline lookup yields CDR1 SGDLS and CDR2 YYNGEE. J gave up 7 bases and V 0 bases, and 3 bases lay outside the gene matches. Here the CDR3 DNA reads TGTGCCAGCAGCGTAGAGGGACTAGCGGGAGTTGAGCAGTACTTC. It encodes CASSVEGLAGVEQYF.

This clone was detected a few times. V gene TRBV28 combines with J gene TRBJ2-1, with D uncertain. V lost 2 bases and J 9 bases, leaving 20 bases between the germline ends. The CDR3 totals 16 residues. Per germline, CDR1 MDHEN and CDR2 SYDVKM. The CDR3, as DNA: TGTGCCAGCAGTTTAAGGGTTAGGGCCTCCCTGGGTGAGCAGTTCTTC. This sequence encodes CASSLRVRASLGEQFF.

Here the CDR3 DNA reads TGTGCCAGTACCTACACTAGCGGAGCCTACAATGAGCAGTTCTTC. This gives the protein CASTYTSGAYNEQFF. The V gene is TRBV19, the J gene TRBJ2-1; TRBD2 matches at 8 bases. Trimming removed 7 bases from V and 2 bases from J; junction bases left unmatched: 7. CDR1 LNHDA and CDR2 SQIVND come from the germline V gene (reference sequence). The CDR3 contains 15 residues.

This clone was observed once. The chain links TRBV7-2 to TRBJ1-5; 8 bases agree with TRBD1. CDR3 length: 18 amino acids. Germline V gene lookup returns CDR1 SGHTA and CDR2 FQGNSA. V shed 4 bases and J 2 bases; nucleotides not matched to a gene: 13. DNA of the CDR3: TGTGCCAGCAGCTCCCCGACAGGGGATAAAGACGGCAATCAGCCCCAGCATTTT. It is translated as CASSSPTGDKDGNQPQHF.

The chain couples TRBV13 to TRBJ2-1, with TRBD1 identical over 8 bases. The CDR3 consists of 12 residues. With 10 bases clipped from V and 5 bases from J, the junction kept 4 bases outside the gene matches. CDR1 and CDR2 from the germline V gene are PRHDT and FYEKMQ (reference sequence). CDR3 sequence reads: CATPDRDNEQFF. The CDR3 DNA is TGTGCCACCCCGGACAGGGACAATGAGCAGTTCTTC.

J is TRBJ2-2 and V is TRBV5-8, with D possibly TRBD1 on 6 matching bases. V shed 4 bases and J shed 2 bases, with 12 bases lying between them. This CDR3 contains 15 residues. Germline V gene sequence: CDR1 SGHTS, CDR2 YDEGEE. The CDR3 DNA reads as TGTGCCAGCAGCCCGACGGACAGCAACACCGGGGAGCTGTTTTTT. It yields the protein CASSPTDSNTGELFF.

This rearrangement joins TRBV4-3 to TRBJ2-7; TRBD1 matches 10 bases. The CDR3 contains 15 residues. The germline V gene has CDR1 LGHNA and CDR2 YSLEER. The V and J ends lost 5 bases and 0 bases, in that order; junction bases with no gene match: 4. CDR3 sequence: CASSSRTGGSYEQYF. The CDR3 DNA sequence: TGCGCCAGCAGCTCCCGGACAGGGGGCTCCTACGAGCAGTACTTC.

The CDR3 spells CASTPEVNTEAFF. The DNA of the CDR3 is TGTGCCAGCACCCCTGAAGTGAACACTGAAGCTTTCTTT. J is TRBJ1-1 and V is TRBV9; no reliable D call. There are 13 residues in the CDR3. Germline values: CDR1 SGDLS, CDR2 YYNGEE. V lost 6 bases to trimming and J lost 0 bases, with 9 bases between them.

This chain joins TRBV9 and TRBJ2-3, with D perhaps matching TRBD2 (6 bases). V was trimmed by 5 bases and J by 3 bases, leaving 10 bases between them. Germline V gene data show CDR1 as SGDLS and CDR2 as YYNGEE. The CDR3 extends over 13 amino acids. The CDR3 nucleotides are TGTGCCAGCAGTTTACTAGCTACAGATACGCAGTATTTT. Translation: CASSLLATDTQYF.

V is TRBV20-1 and J is TRBJ2-7; no definite D call. V lost 0 bases to trimming and J lost 4 bases, with 1 base between them. The CDR3 length is 10 residues. Germline CDR1 is DFQATT and CDR2 is SNEGSKA (reference sequence). CDR3 protein: CSARDYEQYF. The CDR3 DNA reads TGCAGTGCTAGAGATTACGAGCAGTACTTC.

This chain joins TRBV5-6 and TRBJ2-5, with 7 nucleotides matching TRBD1. In germline, CDR1 is SGHDT, CDR2 YYEEEE. Germline trimming cut 2 bases from V and 5 bases from J; bases unmatched to any gene: 12. The CDR3 extends over 16 amino acids. Here the CDR3 DNA reads TGTGCCAGCAGCTTCGACAGGGAAGGTGGAGTGGAGACCCAGTACTTC. Translated, it gives CASSFDREGGVETQYF.

For this clone: Other nucleotide sequences in the sample specify the same CDR3. The chain couples TRBV19 to TRBJ2-1; D gene uncertain. V lost 2 bases and J 7 bases, leaving 9 bases between the germline ends. CDR3 length: 13 amino acids. Germline CDR1 reads LNHDA; CDR2 reads SQIVND (reference sequence). CDR3 DNA sequence: TGTGCCAGTAGTATATTACCCGGGAATGAGCAGTTCTTC. It specifies CASSILPGNEQFF.

The chain couples TRBV29-1 to TRBJ1-1; no firm D call. This CDR3 spans 11 amino acids. CDR1 and CDR2 from the germline V gene are SQVTM and ANQGSEA. V lost 7 bases and J 8 bases, leaving 14 bases between the germline ends. The CDR3 sequence is CSESSSGEAFF. CDR3 nucleotides: TGCAGCGAGTCATCCTCCGGGGAAGCTTTCTTT.

The J gene is TRBJ1-2, the V gene TRBV15; 9 bases agree with TRBD1. The germline V gene has CDR1 LNHNV and CDR2 YYDKDF (reference sequence). The length of the CDR3 is 16 residues. With 3 bases clipped from V and 8 bases from J, the junction kept 13 bases outside the gene matches. The CDR3 region is CATSSPGTGRPGGYTF. As DNA, the CDR3 is TGTGCCACCAGCAGTCCCGGGACAGGGCGGCCCGGGGGCTACACCTTC.

The chain carries TRBV11-2 and TRBJ1-5, with a weak D call TRBD1 (5 bases). Germline lookup yields CDR1 SGHAT and CDR2 FQNNGV. The CDR3 is 14 residues long. Between the trimmed V and J ends, which lost 0 bases and 5 bases, there was a span of 8 bases. CDR3 nucleotides: TGTGCCAGCAGCTTAGATGGGGGGGATCAGCCCCAGCATTTT. This sequence encodes CASSLDGGDQPQHF. The whole variable domain, remainder taken from reference TRBV11-2 and TRBJ1-5, is EAGVAQSPRYKIIEKRQSVAFWCNPISGHATLYWYQQILGQGPKLLIQFQNNGVVDDSQLPKDRFSAERLKGVDSTLKIQPAKLEDSAVYLCASSLDGGDQPQHFGDGTRLSIL.

The chain employs TRBV7-2 and TRBJ2-3, with D possibly being TRBD2 (6 bases). This CDR3 comprises 16 residues. From germline, CDR1 is SGHTA and CDR2 FQGNSA. The V gene lost 4 bases and the J gene lost 5 bases, with 19 bases spanning the gap. In DNA, the CDR3 is TGTGCCAGCAGCTCCCCGGAGGGCCCTCAAGGAGATACGCAGTATTTT. It specifies CASSSPEGPQGDTQYF.

V and J are TRBV6-5 and TRBJ2-5; D perhaps matches TRBD1 (5 bases). There are 13 residues in the CDR3. Trimming left V 5 bases short and J 5 bases short, with 12 bases between. Germline assignment: CDR1 MNHEY and CDR2 SVGAGI. The CDR3: CASSRQGMETQYF. The CDR3 DNA follows: TGTGCCAGCAGTCGCCAGGGTATGGAGACCCAGTACTTC.